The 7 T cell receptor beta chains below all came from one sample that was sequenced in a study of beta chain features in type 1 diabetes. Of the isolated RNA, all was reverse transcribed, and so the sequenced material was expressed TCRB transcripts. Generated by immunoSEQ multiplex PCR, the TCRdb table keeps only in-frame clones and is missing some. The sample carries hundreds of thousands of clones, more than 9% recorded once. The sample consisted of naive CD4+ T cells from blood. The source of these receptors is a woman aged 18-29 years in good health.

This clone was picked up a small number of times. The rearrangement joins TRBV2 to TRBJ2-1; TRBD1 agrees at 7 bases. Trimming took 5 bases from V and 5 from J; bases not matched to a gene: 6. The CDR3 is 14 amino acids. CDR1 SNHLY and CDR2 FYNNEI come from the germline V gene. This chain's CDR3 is CASSPLTGHNEQFF. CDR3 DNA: TGTGCCAGCAGTCCACTGACAGGGCACAATGAGCAGTTCTTC.

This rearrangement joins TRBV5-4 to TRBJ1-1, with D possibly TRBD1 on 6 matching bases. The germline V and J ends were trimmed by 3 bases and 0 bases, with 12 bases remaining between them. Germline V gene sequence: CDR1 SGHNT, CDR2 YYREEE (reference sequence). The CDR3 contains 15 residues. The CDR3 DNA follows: TGTGCCAGCAGCTCCGGACAGTTCATGAACACTGAAGCTTTCTTT. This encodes CASSSGQFMNTEAFF.

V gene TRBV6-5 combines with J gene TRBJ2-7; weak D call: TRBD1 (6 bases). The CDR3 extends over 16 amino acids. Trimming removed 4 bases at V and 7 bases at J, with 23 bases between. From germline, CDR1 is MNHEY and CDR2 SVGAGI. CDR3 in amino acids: CASSLLQGRGPGEQYF. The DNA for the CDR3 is TGTGCCAGCAGTTTGTTACAGGGCCGGGGTCCGGGTGAGCAGTACTTC.

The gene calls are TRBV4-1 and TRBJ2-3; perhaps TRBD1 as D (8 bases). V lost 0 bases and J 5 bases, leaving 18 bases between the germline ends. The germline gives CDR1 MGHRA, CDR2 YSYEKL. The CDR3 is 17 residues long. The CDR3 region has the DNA TGCGCCAGCAGCCAAGACGACGAGACAGGGGAGGGAGATACGCAGTATTTT. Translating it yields CASSQDDETGEGDTQYF.

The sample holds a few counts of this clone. The CDR3 here is CASSSGSGNTIYF. The CDR3 DNA sequence: TGTGCCAGCAGTTCGGGCTCTGGAAACACCATATATTTT. The chain joins TRBV25-1 to TRBJ1-3; unclear D gene. Germline CDR1 MGHDK, CDR2 SYGVNS. The CDR3 contains 13 residues. V dropped 5 bases and J dropped 0 bases, with 5 bases sitting between them.

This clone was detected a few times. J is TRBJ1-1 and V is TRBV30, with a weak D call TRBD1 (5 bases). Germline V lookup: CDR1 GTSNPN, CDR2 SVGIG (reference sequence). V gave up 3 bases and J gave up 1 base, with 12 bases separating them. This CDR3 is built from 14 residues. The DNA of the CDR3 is TGTGCCTGGAGACAGGACCTAAAGAACACTGAAGCTTTCTTT. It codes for CAWRQDLKNTEAFF.

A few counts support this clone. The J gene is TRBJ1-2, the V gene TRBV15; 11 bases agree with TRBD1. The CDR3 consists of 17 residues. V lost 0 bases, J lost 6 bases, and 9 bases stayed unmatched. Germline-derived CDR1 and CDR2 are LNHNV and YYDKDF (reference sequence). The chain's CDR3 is CATSRDRRSDRGHGYTF. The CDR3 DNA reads TGTGCCACCAGCAGAGATCGCCGCTCGGACAGGGGGCATGGCTACACCTTC.